Listed below are T cell receptor beta chains from one sample, sequenced in a study of cytomegalovirus exposure and HLA in healthy donors. Using immunoSEQ multiplex PCR, the repertoire was profiled, and TCRdb retains in-frame clones only, with some absent. The sample's table shows approximately 210,000 clones. Sequencing input: PBMCs. The receptor source for this set is a woman younger than 45 in good health and CMV-seropositive. CDR3s include the opening cysteine and the closing phenylalanine or tryptophan. A D gene is named only where the DNA matches it firmly.

d_gene: TRBD1
j_gene: TRBJ1-1
v_gene: TRBV18
CDR3nt: TGTGCCAGCTCACGGGACAGGGGACTGAACACTGAAGCTTTCTTT
CDR3aa: CASSRDRGLNTEAFF

d_gene: -
j_gene: TRBJ1-2
v_gene: TRBV19
CDR3nt: TGTGCCAGTTCTATAGACAAAAACTATGGCTACACCTTC
CDR3aa: CASSIDKNYGYTF

d_gene: -
j_gene: TRBJ2-3
v_gene: TRBV18
CDR3nt: TGTGCCAGCTCACCATCGACAGGTACTACAGATACGCAGTATTTT
CDR3aa: CASSPSTGTTDTQYF

d_gene: TRBD1
j_gene: TRBJ1-1
v_gene: TRBV5-4
CDR3nt: TGTGCCAGCTCCGGGACAGGGGGAAGAAACACTGAAGCTTTCTTT
CDR3aa: CASSGTGGRNTEAFF

d_gene: -
j_gene: TRBJ2-2
v_gene: TRBV4-1
CDR3nt: TGCGCCAGCAGCCAAGAGGCCATGGCGGTGGGGGAGCTGTTTTTT
CDR3aa: CASSQEAMAVGELFF

d_gene: TRBD2
j_gene: TRBJ2-3
v_gene: TRBV5-1
CDR3nt: TGCGCCAGCAGCCCGGCGGGGGGGGGCACAGATACGCAGTATTTT
CDR3aa: CASSPAGGGTDTQYF

d_gene: TRBD2
j_gene: TRBJ2-2
v_gene: TRBV4-1
CDR3nt: TGCGCCAGCAGCCAGGGAGCGGGGCATCCCGGGGAGCTGTTTTTT
CDR3aa: CASSQGAGHPGELFF

d_gene: TRBD1
j_gene: TRBJ1-1
v_gene: TRBV7-2
CDR3nt: TGTGCCAGCAGCCCTTGGGACAGGGGCACTGAAGCTTTCTTT
CDR3aa: CASSPWDRGTEAFF

d_gene: -
j_gene: TRBJ2-1
v_gene: TRBV5-6
CDR3nt: TGTGCCAGCAGCTTGGCCGTCAATGAGCAGTTCTTC
CDR3aa: CASSLAVNEQFF

d_gene: TRBD1
j_gene: TRBJ1-6
v_gene: TRBV2
CDR3nt: TGTGCCAGCAGGATAGAGACAGGGGCCTATTCACCCCTCCACTTT
CDR3aa: CASRIETGAYSPLHF

d_gene: -
j_gene: TRBJ2-7
v_gene: TRBV30
CDR3nt: TGTGCCTGGAGTGAGGACTCCATCTACGAGCAGTACTTC
CDR3aa: CAWSEDSIYEQYF

d_gene: -
j_gene: TRBJ2-1
v_gene: TRBV5-4
CDR3nt: TGTGCCAGCAGCTTATCGAGCGGCTCCTACAATGAGCAGTTCTTC
CDR3aa: CASSLSSGSYNEQFF

d_gene: -
j_gene: TRBJ1-5
v_gene: TRBV2
CDR3nt: TGTGCCAGCAGTGAGGGGGGGCTGGGCAATCAGCCCCAGCATTTT
CDR3aa: CASSEGGLGNQPQHF

d_gene: TRBD1
j_gene: TRBJ1-1
v_gene: TRBV5-1
CDR3nt: TGCGCCAGCAGCTTGAGGACAGGATCCACTGAAGCTTTCTTT
CDR3aa: CASSLRTGSTEAFF

d_gene: TRBD1
j_gene: TRBJ2-7
v_gene: TRBV6-1
CDR3nt: TGTGCCAGCAGTGAACCGGGACAGGGGGTCCACGAGCAGTACTTC
CDR3aa: CASSEPGQGVHEQYF

d_gene: -
j_gene: TRBJ2-1
v_gene: TRBV13
CDR3nt: TGTGCCAGCAGCCTCGGGACTGCCCCCCACAATGAGCAGTTCTTC
CDR3aa: CASSLGTAPHNEQFF

d_gene: -
j_gene: TRBJ2-3
v_gene: TRBV5-1
CDR3nt: TGCGCCAGCAGCCTACGTGAGGGCGCCGGACGCACAGATACGCAGTATTTT
CDR3aa: CASSLREGAGRTDTQYF

d_gene: -
j_gene: TRBJ1-3
v_gene: TRBV7-8
CDR3nt: TGTGCCAGCAGCTTAGGGCAGGGGTTCTCTGGAAACACCATATATTTT
CDR3aa: CASSLGQGFSGNTIYF

d_gene: -
j_gene: TRBJ1-1
v_gene: TRBV2
CDR3nt: TGTGCCAGCAGTGATCCCGCTGGCAGGGGAAGTATTCGGGGTGAAGCTTTCTTT
CDR3aa: CASSDPAGRGSIRGEAFF

d_gene: TRBD1
j_gene: TRBJ1-6
v_gene: TRBV6-5
CDR3nt: TGTGCCAGCAGTTACCCGACAGGGAGCAATAATTCACCCCTCCACTTT
CDR3aa: CASSYPTGSNNSPLHF

d_gene: -
j_gene: TRBJ1-1
v_gene: TRBV27
CDR3nt: TGTGCCAGCAGACCACAGGGTTTGAACACTGAAGCTTTCTTT
CDR3aa: CASRPQGLNTEAFF

d_gene: TRBD2
j_gene: TRBJ2-3
v_gene: TRBV11-3
CDR3nt: TGTGCCAGCGGTAGCGGGGGGGCCGAAACAGATACGCAGTATTTT
CDR3aa: CASGSGGAETDTQYF

d_gene: -
j_gene: TRBJ1-3
v_gene: TRBV5-1
CDR3nt: TGCGCCAGCAGCTTGGGAGGCCGGGGCTCTGGAAACACCATATATTTT
CDR3aa: CASSLGGRGSGNTIYF

d_gene: TRBD1
j_gene: TRBJ2-5
v_gene: TRBV27
CDR3nt: TGTGCCACCCGGACAGGGGGGGGTTGGGAGACCCAGTACTTC
CDR3aa: CATRTGGGWETQYF

d_gene: TRBD2
j_gene: TRBJ2-5
v_gene: TRBV7-9
CDR3nt: TGTGCCAGCAGCGAGGGACTAGCCCAAGAGACCCAGTACTTC
CDR3aa: CASSEGLAQETQYF

d_gene: TRBD1
j_gene: TRBJ2-3
v_gene: TRBV5-4
CDR3nt: TGTGCCAGCAGCCCCCGTGGGACAGGGATAGTAGATACGCAGTATTTT
CDR3aa: CASSPRGTGIVDTQYF

d_gene: TRBD1
j_gene: TRBJ1-2
v_gene: TRBV4-1
CDR3nt: TGCGCCAGCAGCCCCGAACAGGGGGCCAACTATGGCTACACCTTC
CDR3aa: CASSPEQGANYGYTF

d_gene: -
j_gene: TRBJ2-1
v_gene: TRBV18
CDR3nt: TGTGCCAGCTCACCTCCCGGGGGGCGGGGAGGGCCCCAACGTGAGCAGTTCTTC
CDR3aa: CASSPPGGRGGPQREQFF

d_gene: TRBD2
j_gene: TRBJ2-7
v_gene: TRBV5-1
CDR3nt: TGCGCCAGCAGCTTTTCGCCCAGCGGGGCCTACGAGCAGTACTTC
CDR3aa: CASSFSPSGAYEQYF

d_gene: TRBD1
j_gene: TRBJ2-7
v_gene: TRBV27
CDR3nt: TGTGCCAGCAGTCCAGGACAGGGGACCTACGAGCAGTACTTC
CDR3aa: CASSPGQGTYEQYF

d_gene: -
j_gene: TRBJ2-3
v_gene: TRBV5-1
CDR3nt: TGCGCCAGCAACTCCCAGACTAGTGCAGATACGCAGTATTTT
CDR3aa: CASNSQTSADTQYF

d_gene: TRBD2
j_gene: TRBJ2-1
v_gene: TRBV11-2
CDR3nt: TGTGCCAGCAGCTTAGGAGCGGGGAGGATTACCAACAATGAGCAGTTCTTC
CDR3aa: CASSLGAGRITNNEQFF

d_gene: -
j_gene: TRBJ1-2
v_gene: TRBV5-4
CDR3nt: TGTGCCAGCAGCTTGGAGCAGGGGCGAGGCTACACCTTC
CDR3aa: CASSLEQGRGYTF

d_gene: -
j_gene: TRBJ1-1
v_gene: TRBV11-3
CDR3nt: TGTGCCAGCAGCTCTGGGCGGGGATATGAAGCTTTCTTT
CDR3aa: CASSSGRGYEAFF

d_gene: TRBD1
j_gene: TRBJ1-4
v_gene: TRBV7-2
CDR3nt: TGTGCCAGCAGCTTGGGGACAGGGAGCGAAAAACTGTTTTTT
CDR3aa: CASSLGTGSEKLFF

d_gene: -
j_gene: TRBJ1-4
v_gene: TRBV19
CDR3nt: TGTGCCAGTACTACAGGAGGGATGATTGAAAAACTGTTTTTT
CDR3aa: CASTTGGMIEKLFF

d_gene: -
j_gene: TRBJ1-3
v_gene: TRBV7-9
CDR3nt: TGTGCCTGGAGGGGTAACTCTGGAAACACCATATATTTT
CDR3aa: CAWRGNSGNTIYF

d_gene: -
j_gene: TRBJ2-7
v_gene: TRBV2
CDR3nt: TGTGCCACCGGGAAAGGTCAGTTTTTGGGCGAGCAGTACTTC
CDR3aa: CATGKGQFLGEQYF

d_gene: TRBD1
j_gene: TRBJ2-1
v_gene: TRBV6-6
CDR3nt: TGTGCCAGCAGCCCGGCGGGACAGGGTTACAATGAGCAGTTCTTC
CDR3aa: CASSPAGQGYNEQFF

d_gene: -
j_gene: TRBJ1-4
v_gene: TRBV7-8
CDR3nt: TGTGCCAGCAGTTCTTCAGGAGGTTATACTAATGAAAAACTGTTTTTT
CDR3aa: CASSSSGGYTNEKLFF

d_gene: -
j_gene: TRBJ1-3
v_gene: TRBV19
CDR3nt: TGTGCCAGTAGTACCCCGTCAGGTGGAAACACCATATATTTT
CDR3aa: CASSTPSGGNTIYF

d_gene: TRBD1
j_gene: TRBJ2-3
v_gene: TRBV27
CDR3nt: TGTGCCAGCAGTTTTTTAGGGGACAGGGGCACAGATACGCAGTATTTT
CDR3aa: CASSFLGDRGTDTQYF

d_gene: -
j_gene: TRBJ2-7
v_gene: TRBV2
CDR3nt: TGTGCCAGCAGTGAATCCAGGGGTTTACCCTACGAGCAGTACTTC
CDR3aa: CASSESRGLPYEQYF

d_gene: -
j_gene: TRBJ1-1
v_gene: TRBV7-9
CDR3nt: TGTGCCAGCAGCTTGGTAGGGGACTTGAACACTGAAGCTTTCTTT
CDR3aa: CASSLVGDLNTEAFF

d_gene: TRBD1
j_gene: TRBJ1-5
v_gene: TRBV5-1
CDR3nt: TGCGCCAGCAGCTCTACAGGGGAGGATCAGCCCCAGCATTTT
CDR3aa: CASSSTGEDQPQHF

d_gene: -
j_gene: TRBJ2-3
v_gene: TRBV6-5
CDR3nt: TGTGCCAGCAGTTTAGCCCGCGGGGGCACAGATACGCAGTATTTT
CDR3aa: CASSLARGGTDTQYF

d_gene: -
j_gene: TRBJ2-3
v_gene: TRBV5-6
CDR3nt: TGTGCCAGCAGCTATTGGGACAGCAGCGGGTCAGATACGCAGTATTTT
CDR3aa: CASSYWDSSGSDTQYF

d_gene: TRBD1
j_gene: TRBJ1-3
v_gene: TRBV5-1
CDR3nt: TGCGCCAGCAGCTTATCTGGACAGGGTTTAAACACCATATATTTT
CDR3aa: CASSLSGQGLNTIYF

d_gene: TRBD2
j_gene: TRBJ2-1
v_gene: TRBV4-1
CDR3nt: TGCGCCAGCAGCCAAGTCCAGCGGGGCTTGAATGAGCAGTTCTTC
CDR3aa: CASSQVQRGLNEQFF

d_gene: -
j_gene: TRBJ1-5
v_gene: TRBV7-2
CDR3nt: TGTGCCAGCAGCTTATATCCGGACACAAGAAACCAGCCCCAGCATTTT
CDR3aa: CASSLYPDTRNQPQHF

d_gene: TRBD2
j_gene: TRBJ2-7
v_gene: TRBV6-5
CDR3nt: TGTGCCAGCAGTAGAGGCGGGAGGTTCGACGAGCAGTACTTC
CDR3aa: CASSRGGRFDEQYF

d_gene: -
j_gene: TRBJ1-1
v_gene: TRBV10-3
CDR3nt: TGTGCCATCAAGGAGAATACTGAAGCTTTCTTT
CDR3aa: CAIKENTEAFF

d_gene: TRBD1
j_gene: TRBJ2-1
v_gene: TRBV6-5
CDR3nt: TGTGCCAGCAGTTACGGGACAGTGGACTACAATGAGCAGTTCTTC
CDR3aa: CASSYGTVDYNEQFF

d_gene: -
j_gene: TRBJ1-2
v_gene: TRBV18
CDR3nt: TGTGCCAGCTCACCGGAGAACTACTATGGCTACACCTTC
CDR3aa: CASSPENYYGYTF

d_gene: -
j_gene: TRBJ2-1
v_gene: TRBV5-4
CDR3nt: TGTGCCAGCAGCTCAAGGGGTGGGGGGTACAATGAGCAGTTCTTC
CDR3aa: CASSSRGGGYNEQFF